The clone carrying this TCR beta chain showed up just a few times. What it binds is not known. Data came from immunoSEQ multiplex PCR; TCRdb stores just in-frame clones and leaves some out. The data show approximately 230,000 clones, less than 90% seen once. This specimen comes from a study of cytomegalovirus exposure and HLA in healthy donors. Study results and limitations: In the approximately 130 validation repertoires, approximately 94% of cluster scores exceeded 0, per a later analysis. The authors confirmed in vitro that a few CMV-associated chains were specific for CMV antigens. As was reported, the classifier diagnosed cytomegalovirus status with high specificity and sensitivity. Cytomegalovirus association was assigned to under 200 TCR beta chains.

Sequences were obtained from PBMCs. The sequence was collected from a man in his late teens or twenties in good health and CMV-seropositive.

This CDR3 reads CATSSTQGPTDTQYF. The CDR3 DNA is TGTGCCACCAGCAGTACACAGGGGCCCACAGATACGCAGTATTTT. The chain couples TRBV15 to TRBJ2-3, with 7 bases identical to TRBD1. The trim removed 3 bases at V and 2 bases at J, leaving 5 bases unmatched. The length of the CDR3 is 15 residues. The germline V gene encodes CDR1 LNHNV and CDR2 YYDKDF (reference sequence). The full variable domain, in which reference TRBV15 and TRBJ2-3 provide the parts outside the CDR3, is DAMVIQNPRYQVTQFGKPVTLSCSQTLNHNVMYWYQQKSSQAPKLLFHYYDKDFNNEADTPDNFQSRRPNTSFCFLDIRSPGLGDTAMYLCATSSTQGPTDTQYFGPGTRLTVL.